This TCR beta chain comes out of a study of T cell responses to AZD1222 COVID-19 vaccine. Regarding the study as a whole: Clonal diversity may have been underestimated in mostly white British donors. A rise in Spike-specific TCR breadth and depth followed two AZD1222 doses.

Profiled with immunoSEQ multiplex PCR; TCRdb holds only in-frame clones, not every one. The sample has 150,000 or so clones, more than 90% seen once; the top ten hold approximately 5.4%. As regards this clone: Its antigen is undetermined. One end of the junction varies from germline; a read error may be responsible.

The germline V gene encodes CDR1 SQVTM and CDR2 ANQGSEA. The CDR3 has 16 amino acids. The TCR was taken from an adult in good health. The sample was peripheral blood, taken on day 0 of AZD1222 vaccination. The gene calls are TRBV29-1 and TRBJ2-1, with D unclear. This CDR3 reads CSVEGWPDSSYNEQFF. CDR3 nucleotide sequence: TGCAGCGTCGAAGGGTGGCCGGATAGCTCCTACAATGAGCAGTTCTTC.